Below are 31 T cell receptor beta chains sequenced from a single sample in a study of T cells in Graves' hyperthyroidism and ophthalmopathy. The source material, RNA transcripts, was used to amplify TCR beta CDR3 regions. First-round RT-PCR targeting the TCR CDR3 was performed with the HTBI primer set. Using its own MiXCR run on the multiplex PCR reads, TCRdb lists one record per CDR3 protein. Of some 580,000 distinct CDR3 sequences listed, roughly 15% were seen once; the top ten hold roughly 3.4%. Sequencing used blood. The origin of the receptors is a woman aged 40 to 50 with Graves' ophthalmopathy.

This clonotype was counted at least ten times. The V and J genes are TRBV28 and TRBJ1-5; 8 nucleotides line up with TRBD1. V lost 6 bases to trimming and J lost 1 base; unmatched junction nucleotides: 5. This CDR3 has 15 amino acids. Germline assignment: CDR1 MDHEN and CDR2 SYDVKM. The CDR3 is CASRRTGISNQPQHF. CDR3 DNA sequence: TGTGCCAGCAGACGGACAGGGATAAGCAATCAGCCCCAGCATTTT.

This clonotype was counted once. J is TRBJ2-5 and V is TRBV7-9; D tentatively fits TRBD1 or TRBD2 (6 bases each). The CDR3 has 15 residues. Germline CDR1 and CDR2: SEHNR and FQNEAQ (reference sequence). Trimming stripped 2 bases from V and 5 bases from J, with 15 bases between. CDR3 coding DNA: TGTGCCAGCAGCTTATTACAAAGGAGGGGGGAGACCCAGTACTTC. This codes for CASSLLQRRGETQYF.

This clonotype was picked up many times. This rearrangement joins TRBV20-1 to TRBJ2-7, with D uncertain. V shed 6 bases and J shed 2 bases, with 20 bases lying between them. The CDR3 length is 15 residues. The germline gives CDR1 DFQATT, CDR2 SNEGSKA (reference sequence). CDR3 amino acids: CSAGDMTQVPYEQYF. CDR3 coding DNA: TGCAGTGCGGGTGATATGACCCAGGTCCCCTACGAGCAGTACTTC.

For this clonotype: Relative to the germline gene, one junction end is altered; a read error may explain this. V is TRBV28 and J is TRBJ2-6, with TRBD1 matching over 7 bases. CDR3 length equals 18 residues. Germline-derived CDR1 and CDR2 are MDHEN and SYDVKM. The CDR3 spells CAGRATGAYGSGANVLTF. CDR3 DNA: TGTGCCGGCAGAGCCACAGGGGCGTATGGCTCTGGGGCCAACGTCCTGACTTTC.

V gene TRBV7-8 combines with J gene TRBJ1-5, with a weak D call TRBD1 (6 bases). CDR1 and CDR2 (germline): SGHVS, FQNEAQ. This CDR3 has 16 amino acids. V lost 5 bases, J lost 5 bases, and 19 bases lay in between. The CDR3 DNA reads TGTGCCAGCAGCGGAGATGGGGGGTGGGGGCATCAGCCCCAGCATTTT. It is translated as CASSGDGGWGHQPQHF.

In its sample, this clonotype was seen a few times. The chain is built from TRBV10-3 and TRBJ2-3, with a possible D match to TRBD2 (6 bases). The CDR3 covers 15 residues. V lost 10 bases, J lost 4 bases, and 21 bases lay in between. Germline CDR1 reads ENHRY; CDR2 reads SYGVKD. CDR3 amino acids: CASTLRGWGADTQYF. In nucleotides, the CDR3 is TGTGCCAGCACCCTTAGGGGCTGGGGGGCAGATACGCAGTATTTT.

The V call is TRBV15, the J call TRBJ2-5; a weak D match, TRBD2 (5 bases). This CDR3 contains 15 residues. Germline loops: CDR1 LNHNV, CDR2 YYDKDF (reference sequence). Trimming removed 0 bases at V and 5 bases at J, with 13 bases between. The CDR3 sequence is CATSREGSSGETQYF. The CDR3 bases are TGTGCCACCAGCAGAGAGGGTTCGTCGGGGGAGACCCAGTACTTC. Using reference TRBV15 and TRBJ2-5 for the parts outside the CDR3, the full variable domain is DAMVIQNPRYQVTQFGKPVTLSCSQTLNHNVMYWYQQKSSQAPKLLFHYYDKDFNNEADTPDNFQSRRPNTSFCFLDIRSPGLGDTAMYLCATSREGSSGETQYFGPGTRLLVL.

The chain recombines TRBV3-1 with TRBJ2-3; possibly TRBD1 for D (6 bases). This CDR3 is 15 amino acids long. Germline assignment: CDR1 LGHDT and CDR2 YNNKEL (reference sequence). Trimming stripped 4 bases from V and 4 bases from J, with 15 bases between. CDR3 coding DNA: TGTGCCAGCAGCCCGCGAGTTACAGGGTCAGATACGCAGTATTTT. Protein sequence: CASSPRVTGSDTQYF.

The J gene is TRBJ2-1, the V gene TRBV28, with a tentative D call TRBD1 (5 bases). V was clipped by 8 bases and J by 3 bases, with 17 bases between them. The CDR3 contains 15 residues. The V gene's germline CDR1 is MDHEN and CDR2 SYDVKM. This CDR3 reads CASASRGGNYNEQFF. CDR3 sequence (DNA): TGTGCCAGCGCCAGTAGGGGCGGAAACTACAATGAGCAGTTCTTC. The full variable domain, completed using reference TRBV28 and TRBJ2-1, is DVKVTQSSRYLVKRTGEKVFLECVQDMDHENMFWYRQDPGLGLRLIYFSYDVKMKEKGDIPEGYSVSREKKERFSLILESASTNQTSMYLCASASRGGNYNEQFFGPGTRLTVL.

This clonotype showed up just a few times. This chain connects TRBV7-9 to TRBJ2-5; D is ambiguous. Germline V gene data show CDR1 as SEHNR and CDR2 as FQNEAQ (reference sequence). The CDR3 extends over 15 amino acids. The ends were cut back, 2 bases at V and 2 bases at J, with 12 bases in the middle. The CDR3 bases are TGTGCCAGCAGCTTACTCCTGGTGGAGCAAGAGACCCAGTACTTC. Protein sequence: CASSLLLVEQETQYF.

The chain combines TRBV12-3 or TRBV12-4 with TRBJ1-2; 9 bases fit TRBD1. The CDR3 length is 16 residues. The V gene end was trimmed by 5 bases and the J gene end by 7 bases; junction bases not matched to a gene: 14. The chain's CDR3 is CASSSPGTGWDSGYTF. In DNA, the CDR3 is TGTGCCAGCAGTAGTCCCGGGACAGGGTGGGATTCTGGCTACACCTTC.

The chain has TRBV29-1 and TRBJ2-7; 8 nucleotides line up with TRBD1. This CDR3 has 13 residues. CDR1 is SQVTM and CDR2 is ANQGSEA in the germline V gene. The trim removed 5 bases at V and 5 bases at J, leaving 8 bases unmatched. The CDR3 loop is CSVWTGRNDEQYF. The CDR3 DNA follows: TGCAGCGTTTGGACAGGGAGGAATGACGAGCAGTACTTC.

The chain recombines TRBV14 with TRBJ2-7; the match to TRBD1 covers 9 bases. CDR1 and CDR2 from the germline V gene are SGHDN and FVKESK. The CDR3 loop spans 15 amino acids. With 4 bases clipped from V and 3 bases from J, the junction kept 7 bases outside the gene matches. CDR3 coding DNA: TGTGCCAGCAGCCCCGGACAGGGGCTTTTCTACGAGCAGTACTTC. It translates to CASSPGQGLFYEQYF. Based on the CDR3 plus reference TRBV14 and TRBJ2-7, the full variable domain is EAGVTQFPSHSVIEKGQTVTLRCDPISGHDNLYWYRRVMGKEIKFLLHFVKESKQDESGMPNNRFLAERTGGTYSTLKVQPAELEDSGVYFCASSPGQGLFYEQYFGPGTRLTVT.

The CDR3 loop is CGGGKNTGELFF. For the CDR3, the DNA is TGCGGCGGGGGGAAGAACACCGGGGAGCTGTTTTTT. The chain carries TRBV20-1 and TRBJ2-2, with 8 bases lining up with TRBD2. The CDR3 spans 12 residues. Germline V gives CDR1 DFQATT, CDR2 SNEGSKA (reference sequence).

This clonotype has more than one count but fewer than ten. The chain recombines TRBV6-5 with TRBJ1-6; 7 positions agree with TRBD1. From germline, CDR1 is MNHEY and CDR2 SVGAGI. The ends lost 0 bases at V and 5 bases at J; junction bases unmatched: 1. The CDR3 contains 15 residues. This CDR3 reads CASSYSGTDNSPLHF. CDR3 bases: TGTGCCAGCAGTTACTCCGGGACAGATAATTCACCCCTCCACTTT.

This clonotype has a count of ten or more. J is TRBJ1-5 and V is TRBV6-4; TRBD1 matches 7 bases. Germline-derived CDR1 and CDR2 are MRHNA and SNTAGT. After removal of 5 bases from V and 3 bases from J, the junction contained 7 bases not matched to a gene. This CDR3 has 15 residues. DNA of the CDR3: TGTGCCAGCAGTCCGGGGGACAGCGTCAATCAGCCCCAGCATTTT. This translates into CASSPGDSVNQPQHF.

This clonotype was detected a few times. The chain recombines TRBV11-2 with TRBJ2-3; the match to TRBD2 covers 9 bases. Germline lookup yields CDR1 SGHAT and CDR2 FQNNGV. There are 18 residues in the CDR3. With V trimmed by 2 bases and J by 4 bases, 13 bases remained unmatched. CDR3 in DNA: TGTGCCAGCAGCTTACGACCGGTTAGCGGGAGTGGGGCAGATACGCAGTATTTT. It is translated as CASSLRPVSGSGADTQYF.

This clonotype was seen a handful of times. The chain employs TRBV7-9 and TRBJ2-3; TRBD2 matches 10 bases. CDR3 length equals 17 residues. V lost 1 base, J lost 1 base, and 5 bases stayed unmatched. Germline values: CDR1 SEHNR, CDR2 FQNEAQ (reference sequence). The CDR3 nucleotides read TGTGCCAGCAGCTTAGGGCTAGCGGGAGCTCGCACAGATACGCAGTATTTT. Amino acids: CASSLGLAGARTDTQYF.

This clonotype was counted many times. The DNA for the CDR3 is TGTGCCAGCAGCCGACGTAAGAACACTGAAGCTTTCTTT. Its translation is CASSRRKNTEAFF. The chain recombines TRBV12-3 or TRBV12-4 with TRBJ1-1, with D unclear. CDR3 length: 13 amino acids. Trimming stripped 6 bases from V and 1 base from J, with 9 bases between.

This clonotype turned up a few times. The rearrangement links TRBV4-1 to TRBJ1-6; D uncertain. Trimming left V 0 bases short and J 7 bases short, with 13 bases between. The CDR3 sequence is 16 residues long. From germline, CDR1 is MGHRA and CDR2 YSYEKL. The CDR3: CASSQDRETNNSPLHF. The CDR3 bases are TGCGCCAGCAGCCAAGATCGAGAGACAAACAATTCACCCCTCCACTTT.

This clonotype has ten or more counts. The chain has TRBV6-1 and TRBJ2-3; no definite D call. The germline V gene encodes CDR1 MNHNS and CDR2 SASEGT. The CDR3 loop spans 13 amino acids. V shed 9 bases and J shed 0 bases, with 10 bases lying between them. The chain's CDR3 is CASLRASTDTQYF. The DNA of the CDR3 is TGTGCCAGTCTTCGGGCTAGCACAGATACGCAGTATTTT.

This clonotype was detected a few times. The chain couples TRBV19 to TRBJ2-1; 7 nucleotides agree with TRBD2. Germline CDR1 is LNHDA and CDR2 is SQIVND (reference sequence). The CDR3 runs to 14 residues. Germline trimming cut 3 bases from V and 6 bases from J; bases unmatched to any gene: 5. The CDR3 nucleotides are TGTGCCAGTAGTATCCAAGCGGGGATCAATGAGCAGTTCTTC. This encodes CASSIQAGINEQFF.

V and J are TRBV28 and TRBJ1-2, with D possibly matching TRBD1 (6 bases). With 5 bases removed from V and 4 bases from J, the gap between germline ends came to 20 bases. Germline V lookup: CDR1 MDHEN, CDR2 SYDVKM. This CDR3 contains 16 residues. The CDR3 region is CASSRGGGSEIYGYTF. DNA for the CDR3: TGTGCCAGCAGTAGGGGGGGGGGCTCGGAAATCTATGGCTACACCTTC.

This clonotype was detected only a few times. DNA of the CDR3: TGCAGTGCGGCTAGCCGGAACACCGGGGAGCTGTTTTTT. It encodes CSAASRNTGELFF. This sequence joins TRBV20-1 and TRBJ2-2; a weak D match, TRBD2 (5 bases). The length of the CDR3 is 13 residues. Germline V gene sequence: CDR1 DFQATT, CDR2 SNEGSKA (reference sequence). V lost 6 bases, J lost 1 base, and 9 bases lay in between.

The CDR3: CASSLDAGGVGYTF. In nucleotides, the CDR3 is TGCGCCAGCAGCTTGGATGCAGGGGGCGTTGGCTACACCTTC. The chain joins TRBV5-1 to TRBJ1-2, with 8 nucleotides matching TRBD1. Germline CDR1 reads SGHRS; CDR2 reads YFSETQ. CDR3 size: 14 residues. The junction had 5 bases not matched to a gene; V was cut back by 0 bases and J by 7 bases.

This clonotype was recorded a few times. The chain recombines TRBV6-5 with TRBJ1-1; D gene ambiguous. Trimming removed 2 bases at V and 7 bases at J, with 17 bases between. The CDR3 has 15 residues. The germline V gene has CDR1 MNHEY and CDR2 SVGAGI. In DNA, the CDR3 is TGTGCCAGCAGTTACAGTATAACATGGCCCCGTGAAGCTTTCTTT. The encoded protein is CASSYSITWPREAFF.

This clonotype was detected ten times or more. The chain recombines TRBV2 with TRBJ1-2; a weak D match, TRBD1 (6 bases). The germline V and J ends were trimmed by 10 bases and 7 bases, with 22 bases remaining between them. Germline-derived CDR1 and CDR2 are SNHLY and FYNNEI. The CDR3 sequence is 14 residues long. CDR3 nucleotide sequence: TGTGCCACTCGGGGGCGGAGGACTTCCCCTGGCTACACCTTC. It encodes CATRGRRTSPGYTF.

CDR3 DNA: TGTGCCAGCAGTCAAACAGGGCACTACGAGCAGTACTTC. It specifies CASSQTGHYEQYF. The chain couples TRBV5-4 to TRBJ2-7, with D possibly matching TRBD1 (6 bases). The V gene's germline CDR1 is SGHNT and CDR2 YYREEE (reference sequence). V was cut by 5 bases and J by 3 bases, with 12 bases left in between. CDR3 size: 13 residues. Using reference TRBV5-4 and TRBJ2-7 for the parts outside the CDR3, the full variable domain is ETGVTQSPTHLIKTRGQQVTLRCSSQSGHNTVSWYQQALGQGPQFIFQYYREEENGRGNFPPRFSGLQFPNYSSELNVNALELDDSALYLCASSQTGHYEQYFGPGTRLTVT.

This clonotype was found a few times. The gene calls are TRBV5-1 and TRBJ2-3; TRBD2 aligns across 10 bases. The CDR3 consists of 15 residues. Germline V gene lookup returns CDR1 SGHRS and CDR2 YFSETQ. V lost 5 bases, J lost 4 bases, and 7 bases stayed unmatched. The DNA for the CDR3 is TGCGCCAGCAGGATGCTAGCGGGGGCCTCAGATACGCAGTATTTT. Translating it yields CASRMLAGASDTQYF.

In its sample, this clonotype was seen many times. The chain joins TRBV5-1 to TRBJ2-1; D is unresolved. This CDR3 contains 14 residues. V gave up 2 bases and J gave up 4 bases, with 10 bases separating them. Per the germline V gene, CDR1 is SGHRS and CDR2 is YFSETQ. CDR3 in amino acids: CASSLRMGYNEQFF. The CDR3 DNA reads as TGCGCCAGCAGCTTAAGGATGGGGTACAATGAGCAGTTCTTC. Full variable domain (outside the CDR3, taken from reference TRBV5-1 and TRBJ2-1): KAGVTQTPRYLIKTRGQQVTLSCSPISGHRSVSWYQQTPGQGLQFLFEYFSETQRNKGNFPGRFSGRQFSNSRSEMNVSTLELGDSALYLCASSLRMGYNEQFFGPGTRLTVL.

The gene calls are TRBV7-2 and TRBJ2-5, with a possible D match to TRBD2 (5 bases). Germline V gene lookup returns CDR1 SGHTA and CDR2 FQGNSA. The CDR3 loop spans 15 amino acids. V gave up 1 base and J gave up 7 bases, with 16 bases separating them. The CDR3 protein is CASSLEVTSGRTQYF. In nucleotides, the CDR3 is TGTGCCAGCAGCTTAGAGGTCACTTCGGGGAGGACCCAGTACTTC.